A single sample gave rise to the 32 T cell receptor beta chains below, sequenced in a study of T cells in Graves' hyperthyroidism and ophthalmopathy. RNA transcripts served as the template for amplifying TCR beta CDR3 regions. HTBI primers drove first-round RT-PCR of the TCR CDR3. TCRdb independently ran MiXCR on the multiplex PCR reads; one entry per CDR3 protein. The sample includes about 250,000 distinct CDR3 sequences, around 25% of them seen just once. Sequenced material: blood. Every receptor here comes from a woman between 35 and 50 years old with Graves' ophthalmopathy.

This clonotype was recorded many times. The genes are TRBV27 and TRBJ2-7, with 9 bases fitting TRBD2. The CDR3 loop spans 14 amino acids. V shed 9 bases, J shed 4 bases, and the junction held 10 bases outside the gene matches. CDR1 is MNHEY, CDR2 SMNVEV, per germline (reference sequence). The CDR3 DNA reads TGTGCCAGTAATAGCGCGGGAGGGCGATACGAGCAGTACTTC. Translating gives CASNSAGGRYEQYF.

This clonotype was picked up a small number of times. A junction boundary mismatches the germline segment, possibly from a read error. CDR3 sequence: CASSTRGRNAEAFF. The CDR3 coding sequence is TGTGCCAGCAGCACCCGGGGGAGGAACGCTGAAGCTTTCTTT. The chain is built from TRBV12-3 or TRBV12-4 and TRBJ1-1, with TRBD1 as a possible D gene (5 bases). The CDR3 is made up of 14 amino acids.

This clonotype came up a few times. The V gene is TRBV6-2 or TRBV6-3, the J gene TRBJ1-2; the D gene is possibly TRBD1 (5 bases). Germline V gene lookup returns CDR1 MNHEY and CDR2 SVGEGT. V was pared by 2 bases and J by 2 bases, with 15 bases between. This CDR3 spans 16 amino acids. This CDR3 is CASSYGEGQANYGYTF. DNA for the CDR3: TGTGCCAGCAGTTACGGAGAGGGGCAGGCCAACTATGGCTACACCTTC.

On this clonotype: One end of the junction fails to match germline, which may point to a read error. The chain links TRBV20-1 to TRBJ1-2; D gene uncertain. The CDR3 loop spans 15 amino acids. Germline values: CDR1 DFQATT, CDR2 SNEGSKA (reference sequence). The CDR3 spells CSASTPLGFNYGYIF. The CDR3 DNA follows: TGCAGTGCTTCGACACCACTGGGCTTCAACTATGGCTACATCTTC.

The chain joins TRBV19 to TRBJ2-7; 7 bases line up with TRBD2. Per the germline V gene, CDR1 is LNHDA and CDR2 is SQIVND (reference sequence). The V and J ends lost 4 bases and 2 bases, in that order; junction bases with no gene match: 5. The CDR3 totals 14 residues. The CDR3 DNA sequence: TGTGCCAGTAGTACCCGAGCGGGGACCTACGAGCAGTACTTC. As protein: CASSTRAGTYEQYF. The whole variable domain, filled in from reference TRBV19 and TRBJ2-7, reads DGGITQSPKYLFRKEGQNVTLSCEQNLNHDAMYWYRQDPGQGLRLIYYSQIVNDFQKGDIAEGYSVSREKKESFPLTVTSAQKNPTAFYLCASSTRAGTYEQYFGPGTRLTVT.

This clonotype was seen repeatedly, ten times or more. J is TRBJ2-7 and V is TRBV12-3 or TRBV12-4; 8 bases align to TRBD1. The CDR3 has 16 residues. After removal of 1 base from V and 2 bases from J, the junction contained 7 bases not matched to a gene. Written as DNA, the CDR3 is TGTGCCAGCAGTTTAGAATCCGGGACAGGCGCCTACGAGCAGTACTTC. This codes for CASSLESGTGAYEQYF.

On this clonotype: One junction end does not reproduce the germline sequence, and a read error may be involved. The chain has TRBV2 and TRBJ2-2, with TRBD1 as a possible D gene (5 bases). Germline V gene lookup returns CDR1 SNHLY and CDR2 FYNNEI. This CDR3 comprises 14 residues. Here the CDR3 DNA reads TGTGCCAGCAGTGAGGCAGGGAACGCCGGGGAGCTGTTTTTT. Protein: CASSEAGNAGELFF.

The CDR3 DNA follows: TGTGCCAGCAGTGCCTGGGGTTATGGCTACACCTTC. Translated, it gives CASSAWGYGYTF. The V call is TRBV6-1, the J call TRBJ1-2; D not resolved. Germline assignment: CDR1 MNHNS and CDR2 SASEGT. This CDR3 has 12 residues. V lost 4 bases, J lost 5 bases, and 8 bases lay in between.

The chain combines TRBV15 with TRBJ2-7; 9 nucleotides line up with TRBD1. The CDR3 covers 15 residues. CDR1 is LNHNV and CDR2 is YYDKDF in the germline V gene (reference sequence). J was trimmed by 6 bases and V by 3 bases; bases with no gene match: 9. CDR3 residues: CATSRGQGDWVEQYF. The CDR3 DNA reads as TGTGCCACCAGCAGGGGACAGGGTGATTGGGTCGAGCAGTACTTC.

There are many counts of this clonotype. V is TRBV6-5 and J is TRBJ2-7, with D possibly matching TRBD2 (5 bases). Trimming shortened V by 4 bases and J by 2 bases, and 15 bases separated the two germline ends. The CDR3 runs to 15 residues. The V gene's germline CDR1 is MNHEY and CDR2 SVGAGI. For the CDR3, the DNA is TGTGCCAGCAGTTTTGACACTCCTAGCACCTACGAGCAGTACTTC. This encodes CASSFDTPSTYEQYF.

This clonotype was observed many times. The chain joins TRBV4-1 to TRBJ1-5, with D perhaps matching TRBD1 (5 bases). The CDR3 is 14 residues long. V was trimmed by 5 bases and J by 4 bases, leaving 12 bases between them. The germline V gene has CDR1 MGHRA and CDR2 YSYEKL. The CDR3 protein is CASSKGTANQPQHF. DNA for the CDR3: TGCGCCAGCAGCAAAGGGACGGCTAATCAGCCCCAGCATTTT.

This clonotype was counted at least ten times. The gene calls are TRBV19 and TRBJ1-2; TRBD1 is a possible D gene (5 bases). V shed 8 bases and J shed 4 bases, with 11 bases lying between them. From germline, CDR1 is LNHDA and CDR2 SQIVND (reference sequence). The CDR3 loop spans 12 amino acids. CDR3 DNA sequence: TGTGCCAGTGTAGACAGTTCCTATGGCTACACCTTC. Translating it yields CASVDSSYGYTF.

This clonotype occurred many times. CDR3 sequence: CAISPGTSVETQYF. The CDR3 DNA is TGTGCCATCAGCCCAGGGACTAGCGTAGAGACCCAGTACTTC. The chain couples TRBV10-3 to TRBJ2-5; 10 nucleotides line up with TRBD2. The V gene's germline CDR1 is ENHRY and CDR2 SYGVKD. This CDR3 region has 14 residues. V trimming: 6 bases; J trimming: 4 bases; junction bases outside the gene matches: 5.

Concerning this clonotype itself: One base away lies a much larger clone, so this may be a sequencing read error. The rearrangement links TRBV11-2 to TRBJ2-6; no definite D call. The germline V and J ends were trimmed by 8 bases and 0 bases, with 11 bases remaining between them. This CDR3 comprises 15 residues. Germline V gene sequence: CDR1 SGHAT, CDR2 FQNNGV. The CDR3 region is CASAQSVSGANVLTF. DNA for the CDR3: TGTGCCAGCGCTCAGTCAGTCTCTGGGGCCAACGTCCTGACTTTC.

This clonotype has at least ten counts. CDR3 sequence: CASSQRFRTGELFF. As DNA, the CDR3 is TGTGCCAGCAGCCAGCGTTTCCGCACCGGGGAGCTGTTTTTT. The V gene is TRBV3-1, the J gene TRBJ2-2; no clear D gene. Trimming cost V 3 bases and J 4 bases, with 9 bases left between them. CDR3 size: 14 residues. Germline values: CDR1 LGHDT, CDR2 YNNKEL (reference sequence).

The chain carries TRBV4-2 and TRBJ2-4; 7 bases line up with TRBD1. The germline V gene has CDR1 LGHNA and CDR2 YNFKEQ. CDR3 length equals 18 residues. V gave up 3 bases and J gave up 0 bases; unmatched junction bases: 11. CDR3 in DNA: TGTGCCAGCAGCCAGGGGGACAGTTATATGGTAGCCAAAAACATTCAGTACTTC. Its translation is CASSQGDSYMVAKNIQYF.

The sample holds many counts of this clonotype. The chain combines TRBV4-1 with TRBJ2-1; D is unresolved. The CDR3 spans 15 residues. The germline CDR1 and CDR2 sequences are MGHRA and YSYEKL. V lost 3 bases and J lost 3, with 12 bases in between. The CDR3 sequence: CASSHLSQLYNEQFF. CDR3 coding DNA: TGCGCCAGCAGCCATCTGTCACAACTCTACAATGAGCAGTTCTTC.

V is TRBV18 and J is TRBJ2-2; TRBD1 is a possible D gene (6 bases). Trimming left V 2 bases short and J 0 bases short, with 10 bases between. CDR3 length: 16 amino acids. Germline V CDR1 and CDR2: KGHSH, LQKENI. CDR3 sequence reads: CASSPGGQANTGELFF. CDR3 nucleotide sequence: TGTGCCAGCTCACCAGGGGGCCAGGCGAACACCGGGGAGCTGTTTTTT.

This clonotype was seen many times. The chain couples TRBV19 to TRBJ1-1; 10 positions agree with TRBD1. The trim removed 5 bases at V and 4 bases at J, leaving 10 bases unmatched. Germline loops: CDR1 LNHDA, CDR2 SQIVND (reference sequence). The length of the CDR3 is 16 residues. CDR3 sequence (DNA): TGTGCCAGTAGTTTCGTGACAGGGGGCCGGATCACTGAAGCTTTCTTT. Protein: CASSFVTGGRITEAFF.

The table lists this clonotype with many counts. The gene calls are TRBV7-8 and TRBJ2-7, with D maybe TRBD1 (5 bases). Germline V gene lookup returns CDR1 SGHVS and CDR2 FQNEAQ. The CDR3 is 15 residues long. Trimming cost V 2 bases and J 5 bases, with 16 bases left between them. This chain's CDR3 is CASSLWWAGPDEQYF. The CDR3 DNA is TGTGCCAGCAGCTTATGGTGGGCAGGGCCCGACGAGCAGTACTTC.

In its sample, this clonotype was seen a few times. The germline gene is not matched at one end of the junction; a read error may be the cause. This chain links TRBV6-5 with TRBJ1-2; D unresolved. Germline values: CDR1 MNHEY, CDR2 SVGAGI. This CDR3 has 13 amino acids. CDR3 amino acids: CASGYQEGYGYTF. The DNA for the CDR3 is TGTGCCAGCGGTTACCAGGAGGGCTATGGCTACACCTTC.

This clonotype was found many times. The rearrangement uses TRBV7-8 and TRBJ2-7, with TRBD2 matching 11 bases. Per the germline V gene, CDR1 is SGHVS and CDR2 is FQNEAQ. This CDR3 has 16 residues. The J segment lost 2 bases and the V segment lost 2 bases, leaving 5 bases of the junction unmatched. This CDR3 reads CASSLRPGLAAYEQYF. CDR3 DNA sequence: TGTGCCAGCAGCTTACGGCCGGGACTAGCGGCCTACGAGCAGTACTTC. Variable domain in full (rest from reference TRBV7-8 and TRBJ2-7): GAGVSQSPRYKVAKRGQDVALRCDPISGHVSLFWYQQALGQGPEFLTYFQNEAQLDKSGLPSDRFFAERPEGSVSTLKIQRTQQEDSAVYLCASSLRPGLAAYEQYFGPGTRLTVT.

This clonotype was recorded at least ten times. The gene calls are TRBV5-1 and TRBJ2-7, with 7 bases lining up with TRBD1. Per the germline V gene, CDR1 is SGHRS and CDR2 is YFSETQ. This CDR3 contains 13 residues. V shed 6 bases and J 7 bases; nucleotides not matched to a gene: 10. The CDR3 DNA reads as TGCGCCAGCAACTCCGGGACAGTCGGTGAGCAGTACTTC. As protein: CASNSGTVGEQYF.

This sequence joins TRBV12-3 or TRBV12-4 and TRBJ2-7; no definite D call. CDR3 size: 12 residues. The V gene lost 5 bases and the J gene lost 3 bases, with 8 bases spanning the gap. The chain's CDR3 is CASSEGNYEQYF. The DNA for the CDR3 is TGTGCCAGCAGTGAAGGAAACTACGAGCAGTACTTC.

This clonotype was detected only once. V gene TRBV6-1 combines with J gene TRBJ2-7, with a possible D match to TRBD1 (5 bases). With 4 bases removed from V and 0 bases from J, the gap between germline ends came to 16 bases. This CDR3 is built from 16 residues. CDR1 is MNHNS, CDR2 SASEGT, per germline. The CDR3 DNA reads TGTGCCAGCAGTGTCCAGAAATTCGACAGCTCCTACGAGCAGTACTTC. Translating gives CASSVQKFDSSYEQYF.

This clonotype has ten or more counts. This rearrangement joins TRBV7-9 to TRBJ2-5; D possibly corresponds to TRBD2 (6 bases). This CDR3 is built from 12 residues. The germline V and J ends were trimmed by 8 bases and 6 bases, with 13 bases remaining between them. The germline V gene has CDR1 SEHNR and CDR2 FQNEAQ (reference sequence). This CDR3 is CASDEAGKTQYF. CDR3 in DNA: TGTGCCAGCGATGAGGCGGGAAAGACCCAGTACTTC.

At least ten counts were recorded for this clonotype. The chain links TRBV24-1 to TRBJ2-5, with TRBD1 matching over 8 bases. The CDR3 has 13 amino acids. V lost 9 bases to trimming and J lost 1 base; unmatched junction nucleotides: 3. Germline CDR1 and CDR2: KGHDR and SFDVKD. CDR3 DNA sequence: TGTGCCACCCGTGGGACAGGCCAAGAGACCCAGTACTTC. Translated: CATRGTGQETQYF.

The table lists this clonotype with a count of one. The CDR3 DNA reads as TGTGCCAGCAGTTTGGTCGACAGGCGGGAGACCCAGTACTTC. This translates into CASSLVDRRETQYF. This chain uses TRBV6-5 with TRBJ2-5, with D tentatively TRBD1 (6 bases). CDR1 and CDR2 (germline): MNHEY, SVGAGI. This CDR3 is built from 14 residues. V lost 4 bases to trimming and J lost 5 bases, with 14 bases between them.

This clonotype came up once. V gene TRBV10-2 combines with J gene TRBJ2-2; no clear D. The CDR3 has 12 residues. Germline assignment: CDR1 WSHSY and CDR2 SAAADI. V shed 7 bases and J shed 3 bases, with 6 bases lying between them. CDR3 loop: CASMLDTGELFF. The CDR3 bases are TGCGCCAGCATGTTAGACACCGGGGAGCTGTTTTTT.

The sample holds a few counts of this clonotype. The junction departs from germline at one end; a sequencing error may be responsible. The V gene is TRBV10-3, the J gene TRBJ2-7; D gene unclear. This CDR3 is 13 amino acids long. From germline, CDR1 is ENHRY and CDR2 SYGVKD. CDR3 DNA sequence: TGTGCCATCAGTGAGGCGCTTTCCTGCGAGCAGTACTTC. It yields the protein CAISEALSCEQYF.

This clonotype has a count of ten or more. The chain recombines TRBV6-1 with TRBJ1-6, with 10 bases aligning to TRBD1. This CDR3 contains 17 residues. Germline V gives CDR1 MNHNS, CDR2 SASEGT. The V gene end was trimmed by 8 bases and the J gene end by 10 bases; junction bases not matched to a gene: 17. The DNA for the CDR3 is TGTGCCAGCGGGTTAAGACAGGGGGCGCTCGTCGGATCACCCCTCCACTTT. It translates to CASGLRQGALVGSPLHF.

This clonotype appeared many times. The chain carries TRBV30 and TRBJ2-5, with a tentative D call TRBD2 (6 bases). Trimming removed 3 bases from V and 1 base from J, with 15 bases in between. The germline V gene has CDR1 GTSNPN and CDR2 SVGIG (reference sequence). This CDR3 is built from 15 residues. The CDR3, as DNA: TGTGCCTGGAGACTAGTGCGGGGCCGCCAAGAGACCCAGTACTTC. Translating gives CAWRLVRGRQETQYF.